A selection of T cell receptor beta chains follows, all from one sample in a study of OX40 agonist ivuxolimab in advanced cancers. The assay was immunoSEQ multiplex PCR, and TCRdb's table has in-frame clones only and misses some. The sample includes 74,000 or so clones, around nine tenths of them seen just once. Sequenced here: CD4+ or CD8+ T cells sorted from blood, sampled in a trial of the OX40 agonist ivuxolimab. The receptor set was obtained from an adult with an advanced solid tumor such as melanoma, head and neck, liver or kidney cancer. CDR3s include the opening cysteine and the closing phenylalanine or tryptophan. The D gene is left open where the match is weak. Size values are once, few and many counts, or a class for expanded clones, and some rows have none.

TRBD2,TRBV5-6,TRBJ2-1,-,CASRRLAGGNEQFF,TGTGCCAGCAGACGACTAGCGGGAGGGAATGAGCAGTTCTTC
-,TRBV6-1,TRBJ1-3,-,CASSEGFYSGNTIYF,TGTGCCAGCAGTGAAGGGTTCTACTCTGGAAACACCATATATTTT
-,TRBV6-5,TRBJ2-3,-,CAIRSPAGQQYF,TGTGCCATCCGTTCCCCGGCCGGACAGCAGTATTTT
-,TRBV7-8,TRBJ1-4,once,CASSLGTPKPNEKLFF,TGTGCCAGCAGCTTAGGGACACCGAAGCCAAATGAAAAACTGTTTTTT
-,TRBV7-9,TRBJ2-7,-,CASSSRGNPYEQYF,TGTGCCAGCAGCTCCAGGGGTAATCCTTACGAGCAGTACTTC
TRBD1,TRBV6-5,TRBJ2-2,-,CASSYWTGNPGELFF,TGTGCCAGCAGTTACTGGACAGGGAATCCCGGGGAGCTGTTTTTT
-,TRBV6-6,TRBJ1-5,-,CASRSPPGGSNQPQHF,TGTGCCAGCAGATCACCCCCGGGGGGTAGCAATCAGCCCCAGCATTTT
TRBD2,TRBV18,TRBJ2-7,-,CASSFGTSGTYEQYF,TGTGCCAGCTCCTTTGGGACTAGCGGGACCTACGAGCAGTACTTC
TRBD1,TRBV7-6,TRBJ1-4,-,CASSLQGVGEKLFF,TGTGCCAGCAGTTTACAGGGGGTTGGTGAAAAACTGTTTTTT
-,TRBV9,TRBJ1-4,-,CASSVGVRTNEKLFF,TGTGCCAGCAGCGTCGGCGTGAGGACTAATGAAAAACTGTTTTTT
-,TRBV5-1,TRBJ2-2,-,CASSYIGELFF,TGTGCCAGCAGCTACATCGGGGAGCTGTTTTTT
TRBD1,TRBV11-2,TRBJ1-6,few,CASSPRTGGVSPLHF,TGTGCCAGCAGCCCTCGGACAGGGGGCGTTTCACCCCTCCACTTT
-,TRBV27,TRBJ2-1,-,CASSLLGGGTYNEQFF,TGTGCCAGCAGCCTCCTAGGGGGGGGGACCTACAATGAGCAGTTCTTC
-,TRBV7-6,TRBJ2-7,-,CASSSYRSSYEQYF,TGTGCCAGCAGCAGCTACAGGAGCTCCTACGAGCAGTACTTC
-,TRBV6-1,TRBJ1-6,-,CASLSSYNSPLHF,TGTGCCAGCCTGAGCTCCTATAATTCACCCCTCCACTTT
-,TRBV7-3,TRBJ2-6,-,CASSSSSGANVLTF,TGTGCCAGCAGCTCCAGCTCTGGGGCCAACGTCCTGACTTTC
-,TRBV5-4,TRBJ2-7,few,CASSADKYEQYF,TGTGCCAGCAGCGCGGACAAGTACGAGCAGTACTTC
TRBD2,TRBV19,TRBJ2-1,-,CASSRLAGGDNEQFF,TGTGCCAGTAGTAGGCTAGCGGGAGGGGACAATGAGCAGTTCTTC
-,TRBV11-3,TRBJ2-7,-,CASSLETPECEQYF,TGTGCCAGCAGCTTAGAAACCCCTGAGTGCGAGCAGTACTTC
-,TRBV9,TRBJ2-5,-,CASSAGRSQETQYF,TGTGCCAGCAGCGCCGGTAGGAGTCAGGAGACCCAGTACTTC
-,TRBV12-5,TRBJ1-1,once,CASAKMNTEAFF,TGTGCTAGTGCTAAGATGAACACTGAAGCTTTCTTT
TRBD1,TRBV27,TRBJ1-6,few,CASSLTGDRTSPLHF,TGTGCCAGCAGTTTAACGGGGGACAGGACTTCACCCCTCCACTTT
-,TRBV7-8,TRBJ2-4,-,CASSSYRDKNIQYF,TGTGCCAGCAGCTCTTACAGGGACAAAAACATTCAGTACTTC
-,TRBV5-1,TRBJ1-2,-,CASSLAGQGSGYTF,TGCGCCAGCAGCTTGGCGGGGCAGGGCAGCGGCTACACCTTC
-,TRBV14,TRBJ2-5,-,CASSQRGLGQTQYF,TGTGCCAGCAGCCAGAGAGGATTGGGCCAGACCCAGTACTTC
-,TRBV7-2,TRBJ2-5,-,CASSLTVMPQETQYF,TGTGCCAGCAGCTTGACAGTGATGCCCCAAGAGACCCAGTACTTC